Listed below are T cell receptor beta chains from one sample, sequenced in a study of metastatic and nonmetastatic thyroid tumors. Using MiXCR, TCRdb reanalyzed the PCR reads. Of fewer than 15,000 clones listed, approximately 30% are singletons. Sequences were obtained from tumor tissue. These receptors all stem from a male donor with papillary thyroid cancer or a benign thyroid nodule (not recorded which). Some clones in this sample may be carry-over from other donors' samples. CDR3s include the opening cysteine and the closing phenylalanine or tryptophan. D genes are given only for firm matches. Clone size is shown for a subset of rows, as once, few, many or a class of expanded clone.

D | J | size | V | DNA | CDR3
- | TRBJ2-3 | many | TRBV20-1 | TGCAGTGCTAGAGAACAGGCTGGAACAGATACGCAGTATTTT | CSAREQAGTDTQYF
TRBD2 | TRBJ2-1 | - | TRBV6-1 | TGTGCCAGCAGAACCGGGACTAGCTATTACAATGAGCAGTTCTTC | CASRTGTSYYNEQFF
- | TRBJ2-1 | few | TRBV6-1 | TGTGCCAGCAGAAATTACCCGGGACACCTGTACGATGAGCAGTTCTTC | CASRNYPGHLYDEQFF
TRBD1 | TRBJ2-2 | - | TRBV11-1 | TGTGCCAGCAGCTTCGAGACGACAGGGTCCATCAACACCGGGGAGCTGTTTTTT | CASSFETTGSINTGELFF
- | TRBJ2-1 | many | TRBV20-1 | TGCAGTGCTAGAGACCCCCGGGGGACTGGGGGATTCAATGAGCAGTTCTTC | CSARDPRGTGGFNEQFF
- | TRBJ2-1 | few | TRBV19 | TGTGCCAGCCAGTCGGACTCCTACAATGAGCAGTTCTTC | CASQSDSYNEQFF
TRBD2 | TRBJ2-1 | - | TRBV3-1 | TGTGCCAGCAGCCAAGGGAGGGTAGCGGGGGTTGAGCAGTTCTTC | CASSQGRVAGVEQFF
TRBD2 | TRBJ2-7 | few | TRBV6-1 | TGTGCCAGCAGTCTAATGCCGGGACTAGCGAATATTTACGAGCAGTACTTC | CASSLMPGLANIYEQYF
- | TRBJ1-3 | few | TRBV28 | TGTGCCAGCACTTCGGTTAGAAACACCATATATTTT | CASTSVRNTIYF
- | TRBJ2-7 | medium-sized | TRBV4-2 | TGTGCCAGCAGCCAAGGTGACAGCCTTTTCTACGAGCAGTACTTC | CASSQGDSLFYEQYF
TRBD1 | TRBJ2-7 | many | TRBV11-2 | TGTGCCAGCAGCTTAGCACAGGGGGTTCTGTACGAGCAGTACTTC | CASSLAQGVLYEQYF
TRBD1 | TRBJ2-5 | many | TRBV5-1 | TGCGCCAGCAGCTTGAAACCCAGACAGGGCTTCGCAGAGACCCAGTACTTC | CASSLKPRQGFAETQYF
- | TRBJ1-1 | - | TRBV2 | TGTGCCTGCATAGGACAGTTGAACACTGCAGCTTTCTTT | CACIGQLNTAAFF
- | TRBJ2-7 | - | TRBV7-2 | TGTGCCAGCAGCCCGGGGAGAATTTCCTACGAGCAGTACTTC | CASSPGRISYEQYF
- | TRBJ2-1 | many | TRBV4-1 | TGCGCCAGCAGCTGGGCCGGGAGAGCCGGCTACAATGAGCAGTTCTTC | CASSWAGRAGYNEQFF
- | TRBJ2-7 | - | TRBV20-1 | TGCAGTGCTAGAGCGAACAACTACGAGCAGTACTTC | CSARANNYEQYF
- | TRBJ2-7 | many | TRBV5-1 | TGCGCCAGCAGCTTGGGAGGGGGCTCCTACGAGCAGTACTTC | CASSLGGGSYEQYF
- | TRBJ2-3 | - | TRBV19 | TGTGCCAGTAGTATCAAAGATACGCAGTATTTT | CASSIKDTQYF
- | TRBJ2-7 | - | TRBV7-3 | TGTGCCAGCAGATCTAGGGACTACGAGCAGTACTTC | CASRSRDYEQYF
TRBD2 | TRBJ2-7 | few | TRBV18 | TGTGCCAGCTCACCAAAAGGGGGGTCGGGACTAGCGCGACCTACCTACGAGCAGTACTTC | CASSPKGGSGLARPTYEQYF
- | TRBJ1-2 | medium-sized | TRBV14 | TGTGCCAGCAGCCAACGACACACGCTTTGGAATGGCTACACCTTC | CASSQRHTLWNGYTF
- | TRBJ2-3 | many | TRBV9 | TGTGCCAGCAGCGTAGAGGGGTATACGCAGTATTTT | CASSVEGYTQYF
TRBD1 | TRBJ1-1 | - | TRBV19 | TGTGCCAGTAGTATTCAGGGGGCGAACACTGAAGCTTTCTTT | CASSIQGANTEAFF
- | TRBJ2-1 | few | TRBV19 | TGTGCCAGTAGGGACTCTCCCCGGGATGAGCAGTTCTTC | CASRDSPRDEQFF
- | TRBJ1-4 | many | TRBV18 | TGTGCCAGCTCACCACCGGCCGCGCCTAATGAAAAACTGTTTTTT | CASSPPAAPNEKLFF
- | TRBJ2-7 | - | TRBV6-2/TRBV6-3 | TGTGCCAGCAGCCTGTCGTTGGCCGAGCAGTACTTC | CASSLSLAEQYF
- | TRBJ1-2 | many | TRBV12-3/TRBV12-4 | TGTGCCAGCAGCCCCAGGGGTGACTATGGCTACACCTTC | CASSPRGDYGYTF
- | TRBJ2-2 | medium-sized | TRBV28 | TGTGCCAGCAGTTTTGGAGGACAGTCCTCAAGGGAGCTGTTTTTT | CASSFGGQSSRELFF
TRBD1 | TRBJ2-2 | - | TRBV24-1 | TGTGCCACCAGTGATTTAAGTCCGGGACAGGGTAACACCGGGGAGCTGTTTTTT | CATSDLSPGQGNTGELFF
TRBD1 | TRBJ1-4 | - | TRBV18 | TGTTCCAGCTCACCCGGACAGGGGGTTTCTAATGAAAAACTGTTTTTT | CSSSPGQGVSNEKLFF
- | TRBJ2-1 | many | TRBV6-6 | TGTGCCAGCAGTTACTCTAGCTCTTACAATGAGCAGTTCTTC | CASSYSSSYNEQFF
- | TRBJ1-5 | - | TRBV28 | TGTGCCAGCAGTTTACCCCTCCTGCAGGGTGGAAGCAATCAGCCCCAGCATTTT | CASSLPLLQGGSNQPQHF